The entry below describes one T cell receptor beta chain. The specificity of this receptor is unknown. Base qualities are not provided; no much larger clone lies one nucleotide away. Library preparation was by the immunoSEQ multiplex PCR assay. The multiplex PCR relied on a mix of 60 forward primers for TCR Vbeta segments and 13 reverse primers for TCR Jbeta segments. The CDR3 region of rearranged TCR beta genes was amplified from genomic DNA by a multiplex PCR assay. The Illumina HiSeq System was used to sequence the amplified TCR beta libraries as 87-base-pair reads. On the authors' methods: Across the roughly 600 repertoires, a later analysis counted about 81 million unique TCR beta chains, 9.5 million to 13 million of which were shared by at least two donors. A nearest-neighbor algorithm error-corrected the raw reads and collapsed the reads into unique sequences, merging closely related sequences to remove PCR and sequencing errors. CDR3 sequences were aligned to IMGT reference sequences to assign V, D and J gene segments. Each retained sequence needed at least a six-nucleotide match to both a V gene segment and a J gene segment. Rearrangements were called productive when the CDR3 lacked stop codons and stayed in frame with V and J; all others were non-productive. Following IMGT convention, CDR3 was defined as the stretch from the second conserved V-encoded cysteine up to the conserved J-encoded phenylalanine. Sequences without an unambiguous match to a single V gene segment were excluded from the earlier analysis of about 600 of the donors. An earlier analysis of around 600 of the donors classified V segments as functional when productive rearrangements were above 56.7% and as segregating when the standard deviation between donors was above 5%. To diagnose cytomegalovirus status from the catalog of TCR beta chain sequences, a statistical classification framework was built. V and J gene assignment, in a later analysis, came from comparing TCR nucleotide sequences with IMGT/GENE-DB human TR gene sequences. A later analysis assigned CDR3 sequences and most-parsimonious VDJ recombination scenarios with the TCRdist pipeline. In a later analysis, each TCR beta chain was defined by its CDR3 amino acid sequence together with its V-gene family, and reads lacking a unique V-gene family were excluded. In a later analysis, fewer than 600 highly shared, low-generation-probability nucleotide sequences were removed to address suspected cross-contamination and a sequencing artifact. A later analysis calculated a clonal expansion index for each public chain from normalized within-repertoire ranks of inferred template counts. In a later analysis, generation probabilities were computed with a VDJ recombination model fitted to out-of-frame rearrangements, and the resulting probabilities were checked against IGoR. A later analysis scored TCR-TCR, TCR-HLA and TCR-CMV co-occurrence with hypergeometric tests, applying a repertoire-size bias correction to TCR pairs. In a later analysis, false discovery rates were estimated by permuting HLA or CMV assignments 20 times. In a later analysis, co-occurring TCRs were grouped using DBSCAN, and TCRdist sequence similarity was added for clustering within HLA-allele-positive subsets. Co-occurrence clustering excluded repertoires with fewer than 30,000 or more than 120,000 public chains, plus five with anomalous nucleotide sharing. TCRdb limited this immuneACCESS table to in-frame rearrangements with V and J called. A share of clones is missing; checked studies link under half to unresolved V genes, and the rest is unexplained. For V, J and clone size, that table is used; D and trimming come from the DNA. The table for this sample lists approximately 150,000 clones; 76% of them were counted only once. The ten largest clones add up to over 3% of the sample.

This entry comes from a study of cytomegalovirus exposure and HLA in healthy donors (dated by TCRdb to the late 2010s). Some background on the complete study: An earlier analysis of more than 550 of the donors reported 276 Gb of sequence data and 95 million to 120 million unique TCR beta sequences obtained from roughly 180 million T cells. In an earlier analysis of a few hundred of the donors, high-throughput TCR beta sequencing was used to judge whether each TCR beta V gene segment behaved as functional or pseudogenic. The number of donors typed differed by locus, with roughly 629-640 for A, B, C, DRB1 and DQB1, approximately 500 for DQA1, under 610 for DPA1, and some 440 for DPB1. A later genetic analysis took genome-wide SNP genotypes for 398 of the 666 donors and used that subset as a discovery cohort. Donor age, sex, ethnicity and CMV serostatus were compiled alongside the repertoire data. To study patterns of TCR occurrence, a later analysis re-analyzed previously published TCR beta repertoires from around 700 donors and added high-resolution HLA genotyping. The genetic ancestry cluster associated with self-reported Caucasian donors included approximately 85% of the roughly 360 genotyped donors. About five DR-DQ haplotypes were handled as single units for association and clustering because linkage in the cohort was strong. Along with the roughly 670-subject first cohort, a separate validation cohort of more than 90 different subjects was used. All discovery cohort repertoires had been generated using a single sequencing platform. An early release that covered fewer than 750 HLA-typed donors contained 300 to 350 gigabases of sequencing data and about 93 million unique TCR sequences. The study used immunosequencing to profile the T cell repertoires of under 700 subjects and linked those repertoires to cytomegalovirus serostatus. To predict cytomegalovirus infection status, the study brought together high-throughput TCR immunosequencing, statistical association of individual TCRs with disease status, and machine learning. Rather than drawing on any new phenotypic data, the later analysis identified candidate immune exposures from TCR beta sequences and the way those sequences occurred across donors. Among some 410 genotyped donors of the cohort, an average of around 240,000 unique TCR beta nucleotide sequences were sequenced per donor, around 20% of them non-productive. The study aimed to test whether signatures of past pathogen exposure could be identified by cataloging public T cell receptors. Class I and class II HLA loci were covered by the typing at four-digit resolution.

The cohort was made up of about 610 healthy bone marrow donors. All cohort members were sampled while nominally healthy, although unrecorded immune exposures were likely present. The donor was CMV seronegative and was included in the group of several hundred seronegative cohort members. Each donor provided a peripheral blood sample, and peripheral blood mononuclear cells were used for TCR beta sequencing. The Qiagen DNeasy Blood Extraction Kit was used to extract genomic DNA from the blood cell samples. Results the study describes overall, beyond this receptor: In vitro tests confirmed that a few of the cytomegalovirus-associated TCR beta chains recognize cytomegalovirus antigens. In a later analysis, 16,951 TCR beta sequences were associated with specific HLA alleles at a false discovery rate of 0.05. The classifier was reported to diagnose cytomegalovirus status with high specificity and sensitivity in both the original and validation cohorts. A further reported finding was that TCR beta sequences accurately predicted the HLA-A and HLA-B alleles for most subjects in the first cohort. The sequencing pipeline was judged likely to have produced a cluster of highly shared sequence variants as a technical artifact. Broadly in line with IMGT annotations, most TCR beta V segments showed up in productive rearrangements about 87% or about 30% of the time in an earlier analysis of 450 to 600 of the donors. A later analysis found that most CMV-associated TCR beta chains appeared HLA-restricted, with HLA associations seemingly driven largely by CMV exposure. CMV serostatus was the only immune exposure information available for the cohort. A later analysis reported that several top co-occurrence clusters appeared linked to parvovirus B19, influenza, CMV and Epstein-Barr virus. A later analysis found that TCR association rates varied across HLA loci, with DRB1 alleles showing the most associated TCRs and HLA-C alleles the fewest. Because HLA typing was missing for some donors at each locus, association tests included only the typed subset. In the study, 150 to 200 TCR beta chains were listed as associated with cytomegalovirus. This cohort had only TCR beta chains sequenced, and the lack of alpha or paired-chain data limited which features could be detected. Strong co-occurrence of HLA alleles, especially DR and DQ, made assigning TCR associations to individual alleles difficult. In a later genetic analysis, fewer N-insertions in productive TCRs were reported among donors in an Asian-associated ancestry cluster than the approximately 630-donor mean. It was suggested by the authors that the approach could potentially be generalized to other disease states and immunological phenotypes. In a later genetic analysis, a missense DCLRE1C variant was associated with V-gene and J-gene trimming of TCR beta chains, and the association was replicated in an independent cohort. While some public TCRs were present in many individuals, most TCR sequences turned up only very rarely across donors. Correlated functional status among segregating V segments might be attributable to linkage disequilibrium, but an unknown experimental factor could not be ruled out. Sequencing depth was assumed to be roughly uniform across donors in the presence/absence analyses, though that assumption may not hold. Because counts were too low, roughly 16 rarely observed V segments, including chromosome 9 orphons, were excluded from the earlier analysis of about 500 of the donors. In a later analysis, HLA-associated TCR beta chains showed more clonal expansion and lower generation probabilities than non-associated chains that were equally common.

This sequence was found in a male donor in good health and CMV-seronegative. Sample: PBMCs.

The nucleotides are TGTGCCAGCAGTCCGACCGGGGTCTACGAGCAGTACTTC. The encoded protein is CASSPTGVYEQYF. The sequence links TRBV28 to TRBJ2-7; the D gene is possibly TRBD2, with 5 bases matching. The CDR3 starts with the cysteine, ends with the phenylalanine, and has 13 residues. The only DNA kept is the CDR3, 39 bases in frame from the first base. According to the germline V gene, CDR1 reads MDHEN and CDR2 reads SYDVKM. V loses 5 bases, J loses 3 bases, and the germline ends lie 11 bases apart.